This T cell receptor beta chain derives from a study of CD8 T cells in ankylosing spondylitis. General observations from the study: Disease-linked clones were found to be CD8+ and relatively rare in peripheral blood. Matched ankylosing spondylitis synovial fluid reportedly showed significant enrichment of disease-linked clones. One TCR beta motif, made up of roughly eight highly homologous variants, appeared characteristic of ankylosing spondylitis blood.

Comments on this clonotype: What it binds is unknown.

Making the TCR beta libraries involved quantitative 5'-RACE with molecular barcodes. Via MiXCR, TCRdb re-called the 5' RACE reads, giving one row per CDR3 protein. The data contain 800,000 to 900,000 distinct CDR3 sequences, around 11% of them singletons. Per germline, CDR1 SEHNR and CDR2 FQNEAQ (reference sequence). Trimming removed 1 base from V and 4 bases from J, with 11 bases in between. The CDR3 runs to 15 residues. Sequencing was carried out using blood, either unsorted or a sorted T cell fraction (not recorded which). The TCR was taken from a male donor with ankylosing spondylitis. The genes are TRBV7-9 and TRBJ2-1, with D maybe TRBD1 (6 bases). The CDR3 protein is CASSLVWTVYNEQFF. The CDR3 coding sequence is TGTGCCAGCAGCTTAGTTTGGACAGTTTACAATGAGCAGTTCTTC.